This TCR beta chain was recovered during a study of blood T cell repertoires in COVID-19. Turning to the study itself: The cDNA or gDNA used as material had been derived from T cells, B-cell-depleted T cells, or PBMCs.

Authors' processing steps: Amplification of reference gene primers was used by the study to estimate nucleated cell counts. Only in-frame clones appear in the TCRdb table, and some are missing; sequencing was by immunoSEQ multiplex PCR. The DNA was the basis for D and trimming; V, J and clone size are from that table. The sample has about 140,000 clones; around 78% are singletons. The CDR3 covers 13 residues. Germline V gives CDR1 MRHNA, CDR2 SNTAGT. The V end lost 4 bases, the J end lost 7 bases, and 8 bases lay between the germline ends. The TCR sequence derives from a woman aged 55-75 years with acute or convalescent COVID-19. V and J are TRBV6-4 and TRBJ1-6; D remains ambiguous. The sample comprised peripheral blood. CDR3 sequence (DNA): TGTGCCAGCAGTGCTACAGTCAATTCACCCCTCCACTTT. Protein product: CASSATVNSPLHF.